This TCR beta chain derives from a study of shared clonotypes between healthy human individuals. About the study: A donor's plate count was three for CD4 naive and three for CD4 memory; CD8 naive had two and CD8 memory one. Study results and limitations: The study generally estimated greater richness for naive than memory subsets. Clonotype sharing across several donors was observed for 4% to 5.5% of naive CD4 clonotypes.

Free of recent acute infections or vaccinations, the donors were healthy HIV-negative adults. V was shortened by 7 bases and J by 1 base, with 10 bases between the two germline ends. Germline lookup yields CDR1 ENHRY and CDR2 SYGVKD. The CDR3 has 13 amino acids. A word on this clone: No antigen is known for it.

Libraries were prepared by immunoSEQ multiplex PCR; TCRdb keeps only in-frame clonotypes and omits some of them. The sample comprises roughly 380,000 clones, about 96% of which are singletons, and around 0.32% rests with the top ten. The genes are TRBV10-3 and TRBJ1-1, with a weak D call TRBD1 (5 bases). This sequence was found in a man aged 25-45 years in good health. What was sequenced was memory CD8+ T cells sorted from blood. Subset noted: CD45RO+ cells pooled with CCR7-negative TemRA cells. CDR3 residues: CAINSGRNTEAFF. CDR3 nucleotides: TGTGCCATCAACTCAGGGAGGAACACTGAAGCTTTCTTT.